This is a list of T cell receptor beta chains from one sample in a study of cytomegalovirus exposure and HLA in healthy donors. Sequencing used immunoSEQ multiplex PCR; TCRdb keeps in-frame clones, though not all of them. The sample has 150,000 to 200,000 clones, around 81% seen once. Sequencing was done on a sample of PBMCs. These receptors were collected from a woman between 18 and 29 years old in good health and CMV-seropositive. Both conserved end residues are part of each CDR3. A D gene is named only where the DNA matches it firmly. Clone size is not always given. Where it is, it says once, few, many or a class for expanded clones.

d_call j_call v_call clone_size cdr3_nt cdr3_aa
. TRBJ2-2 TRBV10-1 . TGCGCCAGCAGTGAGTACAGGTCCACCGGGGAGCTGTTTTTT CASSEYRSTGELFF
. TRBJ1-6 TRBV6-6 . TGTGCCAGCAGAAGGGAGCAGGGGAGTGATTCACCCCTCCACTTT CASRREQGSDSPLHF
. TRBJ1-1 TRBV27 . TGTGCCAGCAGTTTGGTACTCGAAACTGAAGCTTTCTTT CASSLVLETEAFF
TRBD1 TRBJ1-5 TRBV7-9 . TGTGCCAGCAGCGCGCCGGGACAGGGTAGCAATCAGCCCCAGCATTTT CASSAPGQGSNQPQHF
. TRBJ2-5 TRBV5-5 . TGTGCCAGCAGCTTTTATGAGACCCAGTACTTC CASSFYETQYF
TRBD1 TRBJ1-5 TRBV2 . TGTGCCAGCAGTTCAGGGGGCGCGGGTCAGCCCCAGCATTTT CASSSGGAGQPQHF
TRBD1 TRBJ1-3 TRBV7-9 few TGTTCCAGCAGCTCTCCCCGGGACAGGGTGGATGGAAACACCATATATTTT CSSSSPRDRVDGNTIYF
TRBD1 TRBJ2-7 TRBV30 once TGTGCCTACCGGGACAGGGTTTTCGAGCAGTACTTC CAYRDRVFEQYF
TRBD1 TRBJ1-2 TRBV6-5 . TGTGCCAGCATTCCCCCTACAGGGGACTATGGCTACACCTTC CASIPPTGDYGYTF
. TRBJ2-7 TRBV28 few TGTGCCAGCAGCCCCACCCCCGGTGACACAAAACCCTACTTC CASSPTPGDTKPYF
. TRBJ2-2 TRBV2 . TGTGCCAGCAGCCGGGACACCCCGAGCACCGGGGAGCTGTTTTTT CASSRDTPSTGELFF
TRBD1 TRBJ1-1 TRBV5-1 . TGCGCCAGCAGCGGGACAGGCCGTGGGACTGAAGCTTTCTTT CASSGTGRGTEAFF
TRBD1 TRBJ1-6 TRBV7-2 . TGTGCCAGCAGCTCCTACCGGACAGGGTCTTCACCCCTCCACTTT CASSSYRTGSSPLHF
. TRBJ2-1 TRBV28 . TGTGCCAGCAGCCAGGGGAATGAGCAGTTCTTC CASSQGNEQFF
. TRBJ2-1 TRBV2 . TGTGCCAGCAGTGAAAGCGTTAGGCGAGGGGGGTTCTTC CASSESVRRGGFF
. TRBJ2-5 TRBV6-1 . TGTGCCAGCAGGGGGGGACGGAGCCAAGAGGCCCAGTACTTC CASRGGRSQEAQYF
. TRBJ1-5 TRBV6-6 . TGTGCCAGCAGGGGGGGGGTTAGCAATCAGCCCCAGCATTTT CASRGGVSNQPQHF
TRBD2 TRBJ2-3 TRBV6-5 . TGTGCCAGCAGTTACGAGCGGGGCCGGCGGGATACGCAGTATTTT CASSYERGRRDTQYF
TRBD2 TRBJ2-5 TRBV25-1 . TGTGCCAGCAGTGAATTCGGGGGGGGGCAAGAGACCCAGTACTTC CASSEFGGGQETQYF
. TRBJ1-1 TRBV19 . TGTGTCAGCCGAAGACAGGTGTCTGAAGCTTTCTTT CVSRRQVSEAFF
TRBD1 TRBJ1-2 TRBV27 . TGTGCCAGCAGAGGGACAGTGTCCTGGAACTATGGCTACACCTTC CASRGTVSWNYGYTF
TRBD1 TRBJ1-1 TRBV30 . TGTGCCTGGAGTGAATTCCGGGACAGACACGAAGCTTTCTTT CAWSEFRDRHEAFF